The 17 T cell receptor beta chains below come from one sample, sequenced in a study of early T cells in non-severe SARS-CoV-2 infection. TCRdb reanalysed the 5' RACE reads using MiXCR and keeps one entry per CDR3 protein. This sample yields fewer than 100,000 distinct CDR3 sequences, of which roughly 9.6% are seen a single time; approximately 4.9% belongs to the top ten. Material: whole blood. These receptors all come from an adult who was a healthcare worker with PCR-confirmed SARS-CoV-2 infection or an uninfected control (not recorded which).

The V gene is TRBV11-2, the J gene TRBJ2-1, with TRBD1 matching 9 bases. This CDR3 spans 15 amino acids. With 4 bases clipped from V and 9 bases from J, the junction kept 10 bases outside the gene matches. The germline V gene has CDR1 SGHAT and CDR2 FQNNGV. The CDR3 spells CASSYRDRVSGEQFF. CDR3 DNA: TGTGCCAGCAGCTACCGGGACAGGGTTTCGGGTGAGCAGTTCTTC.

In its sample, this clonotype was seen many times. The chain combines TRBV4-1 with TRBJ2-7; 15 bases align to TRBD2. Germline assignment: CDR1 MGHRA and CDR2 YSYEKL. V gave up 5 bases and J gave up 1 base; unmatched junction bases: 6. CDR3 length: 17 residues. In nucleotides, the CDR3 is TGCGCCAGCAGCGGACTAGCGGGAGGGCCTGGGTCCTACGAGCAGTACTTC. This sequence encodes CASSGLAGGPGSYEQYF.

This clonotype was counted a few times. The chain carries TRBV7-6 and TRBJ2-1; D perhaps matches TRBD1 (6 bases). V was shortened by 5 bases and J by 3 bases, with 11 bases between the two germline ends. The CDR3 sequence is 14 residues long. From germline, CDR1 is SGHVS and CDR2 FNYEAQ. The CDR3 DNA sequence: TGTGCCAGCAGCCCAGGGGCTGTCTACAATGAGCAGTTCTTC. It translates to CASSPGAVYNEQFF.

This clonotype has more than one count but fewer than ten. The rearrangement links TRBV18 to TRBJ1-2; 7 bases fit TRBD1. With V trimmed by 3 bases and J by 4 bases, 2 bases remained unmatched. CDR1 and CDR2 from the germline V gene are KGHSH and LQKENI. The CDR3 contains 13 residues. The CDR3 spells CASSPGQAYGYTF. CDR3 coding DNA: TGTGCCAGCTCACCCGGACAGGCCTATGGCTACACCTTC.

There are a few counts of this clonotype. This chain links TRBV10-3 with TRBJ2-6; a possible D gene is TRBD1 (6 bases). The CDR3 length is 14 residues. Per germline, CDR1 ENHRY and CDR2 SYGVKD. Trimming left V 11 bases short and J 1 base short, with 12 bases between. The CDR3 loop is CASQGQSGANVLTF. As DNA, the CDR3 is TGTGCCTCCCAGGGGCAGTCTGGGGCCAACGTCCTGACTTTC.

This clonotype was detected a few times. The CDR3 nucleotides are TGTGCCAGCAGCTTGGAGACAGGCCCTGGGACCCAGTACTTC. It codes for CASSLETGPGTQYF. This chain uses TRBV5-4 with TRBJ2-5; D is possibly TRBD1 (6 bases). Germline V gene sequence: CDR1 SGHNT, CDR2 YYREEE (reference sequence). There are 14 residues in the CDR3. V was trimmed by 0 bases and J by 7 bases, leaving 13 bases between them.

J is TRBJ2-7 and V is TRBV20-1, with TRBD2 as a possible D gene (6 bases). There are 15 residues in the CDR3. V lost 5 bases and J lost 1, with 18 bases in between. Germline CDR1 DFQATT, CDR2 SNEGSKA (reference sequence). The CDR3 protein is CSARPPAGWSYEQYF. For the CDR3, the DNA is TGCAGTGCTCGACCCCCCGCGGGATGGTCCTACGAGCAGTACTTC.

This clonotype was seen more than once but under ten times. The rearrangement uses TRBV5-1 and TRBJ2-7, with TRBD2 matching 11 bases. V was pared by 3 bases and J by 4 bases, with 0 bases of the junction left unmatched. This CDR3 comprises 13 residues. The germline gives CDR1 SGHRS, CDR2 YFSETQ. CDR3 sequence reads: CASSWTSGYEQYF. The CDR3 DNA is TGCGCCAGCAGCTGGACTAGCGGGTACGAGCAGTACTTC.

The genes are TRBV7-9 and TRBJ1-2, with 10 positions matching TRBD1. Germline CDR1 reads SEHNR; CDR2 reads FQNEAQ (reference sequence). J gave up 4 bases and V 5 bases, and 4 bases lay outside the gene matches. The CDR3 sequence is 14 residues long. CDR3 region: CASSRQGATYGYTF. The CDR3 bases are TGTGCCAGCAGCCGACAGGGGGCCACCTATGGCTACACCTTC.

This clonotype was seen many times. This chain links TRBV20-1 with TRBJ2-7; TRBD1 matches 10 bases. The junction had 10 bases not matched to a gene; V was cut back by 4 bases and J by 7 bases. The CDR3 contains 14 residues. In germline, CDR1 is DFQATT, CDR2 SNEGSKA (reference sequence). CDR3 in DNA: TGCAGTGCTAACACCGGGACAGGGGTTCTGGAGCAGTACTTC. Encoded protein: CSANTGTGVLEQYF.

The chain links TRBV10-3 to TRBJ1-1, with D possibly TRBD1 on 5 matching bases. V was clipped by 6 bases and J by 0 bases, with 8 bases between them. Germline lookup yields CDR1 ENHRY and CDR2 SYGVKD. The CDR3 is 13 residues long. CDR3 amino acids: CAIRRGLNTEAFF. As DNA, the CDR3 is TGTGCCATCAGGAGGGGCTTGAACACTGAAGCTTTCTTT.

Comment on this clonotype: A read error is possible here, since a much larger clone lies one base away. The V call is TRBV7-9, the J call TRBJ1-1; no clear D. CDR1 is SEHNR, CDR2 FQNEAQ, per germline (reference sequence). The CDR3 is 13 residues long. The CDR3 region is CVSSLDTNTEAFF. In DNA, the CDR3 is TGTGTCAGCAGCTTAGACACAAACACTGAAGCTTTCTTT.

This clonotype was found many times. V is TRBV20-1 and J is TRBJ2-7, with D perhaps given as TRBD1 or TRBD2 (5 bases each). The CDR3 totals 17 residues. V lost 0 bases and J 0 bases, leaving 18 bases between the germline ends. The germline gives CDR1 DFQATT, CDR2 SNEGSKA (reference sequence). This CDR3 is CSARETLKVGTSYEQYF. For the CDR3, the DNA is TGCAGTGCTAGAGAAACTTTAAAGGTGGGGACCTCCTACGAGCAGTACTTC.

This clonotype showed up many times. CDR3 in amino acids: CASSYSGGGPQHF. The DNA for the CDR3 is TGTGCCAGCAGTTACTCTGGGGGAGGGCCCCAGCATTTT. The chain combines TRBV6-5 with TRBJ1-5, with D possibly being TRBD1 (5 bases). The length of the CDR3 is 13 residues. Deletions cut 0 bases from V and 9 bases from J, with 9 bases between. Germline V gene sequence: CDR1 MNHEY, CDR2 SVGAGI.

This clonotype was observed at least ten times. V and J are TRBV3-1 and TRBJ2-1; 14 nucleotides line up with TRBD2. V lost 5 bases to trimming and J lost 8 bases; unmatched junction nucleotides: 8. Germline lookup yields CDR1 LGHDT and CDR2 YNNKEL (reference sequence). The CDR3 extends over 16 amino acids. DNA of the CDR3: TGTGCCAGCAGCTATGCGGGACTAGCGGGGGAGGATGAGCAGTTCTTC. Translated, it gives CASSYAGLAGEDEQFF.

This clonotype appeared a few times. CDR3 sequence reads: CASSMWQGGGLTYNEQFF. The CDR3 nucleotides read TGTGCCAGTAGTATGTGGCAGGGGGGAGGGTTAACCTACAATGAGCAGTTCTTC. The chain joins TRBV19 to TRBJ2-1; D is possibly TRBD1 or TRBD2 (7 bases each). Germline lookup yields CDR1 LNHDA and CDR2 SQIVND (reference sequence). V shed 3 bases and J shed 2 bases, with 20 bases lying between them. The length of the CDR3 is 18 residues.

The J gene is TRBJ1-3, the V gene TRBV3-1, with a possible D match to TRBD1 (5 bases). V gave up 1 base and J gave up 0 bases, with 13 bases separating them. The CDR3 totals 17 residues. Per germline, CDR1 LGHDT and CDR2 YNNKEL (reference sequence). The CDR3 loop reads CASSQGSGTSSGNTIYF. DNA for the CDR3: TGTGCCAGCAGCCAAGGGTCGGGGACGAGCTCTGGAAACACCATATATTTT.